What follows are 31 T cell receptor beta chains derived from one specimen sequenced in a study of cytomegalovirus exposure and HLA in healthy donors. The PCR used 60 Vbeta and 13 Jbeta primers. Clones were sequenced by immunoSEQ multiplex PCR, and TCRdb holds only the in-frame ones, with some missing. The table includes some 150,000 clones, 55% to 80% detected once. The specimen sequenced was PBMCs. All receptors derive from a human donor in good health.

This rearrangement joins TRBV5-4 to TRBJ2-6; TRBD1 aligns across 7 bases. The CDR3 has 18 amino acids. Germline trimming cut 0 bases from V and 2 bases from J; bases unmatched to any gene: 8. The germline V gene encodes CDR1 SGHNT and CDR2 YYREEE (reference sequence). CDR3 DNA sequence: TGTGCCAGCAGCTTGGAGGGCAAGGGGGCAACTGGGGCCAACGTCCTGACTTTC. Translation gives CASSLEGKGATGANVLTF.

With respect to this clone: This same CDR3 is encoded by further DNA sequences in the sample. The V gene is TRBV11-2, the J gene TRBJ1-3; possibly TRBD1 for D (6 bases). Germline V gene data show CDR1 as SGHAT and CDR2 as FQNNGV. The ends were cut back, 3 bases at V and 2 bases at J, with 8 bases in the middle. The length of the CDR3 is 14 residues. Here the CDR3 DNA reads TGTGCCAGCAGCTTGGACAGACCTGGAAACACCATATATTTT. It yields the protein CASSLDRPGNTIYF.

The chain couples TRBV27 to TRBJ1-1; 7 bases are a match to TRBD1. With 5 bases clipped from V and 2 bases from J, the junction kept 5 bases outside the gene matches. Germline CDR1 and CDR2: MNHEY and SMNVEV (reference sequence). The CDR3 contains 14 residues. The DNA for the CDR3 is TGTGCCAGCAGTCCTGGGACAGCTAACACTGAAGCTTTCTTT. Translation gives CASSPGTANTEAFF.

The chain is built from TRBV19 and TRBJ2-1; tentatively, D is TRBD1 (6 bases). V was clipped by 3 bases and J by 2 bases, with 14 bases between them. Germline values: CDR1 LNHDA, CDR2 SQIVND (reference sequence). The CDR3 runs 16 residues. The CDR3 sequence: CASSIEGTPTYNEQFF. The CDR3 coding sequence is TGTGCCAGTAGTATTGAGGGGACACCGACCTACAATGAGCAGTTCTTC.

V is TRBV19 and J is TRBJ2-2; TRBD1 agrees at 7 bases. CDR1 LNHDA and CDR2 SQIVND come from the germline V gene (reference sequence). The CDR3 length is 14 residues. The J segment lost 5 bases and the V segment lost 6 bases, leaving 6 bases of the junction unmatched. The CDR3 spells CASRRDRETGELFF. The CDR3 region has the DNA TGTGCCAGTAGACGAGACAGGGAAACCGGGGAGCTGTTTTTT.

This clone appeared a single time. The V and J genes are TRBV12-5 and TRBJ2-7; D is unresolved. The V end was cut by 1 base, the J end by 2 bases, with 6 bases between. Looked up from germline, CDR1 is LGHNT and CDR2 is FRNRAP. The CDR3 is made up of 13 amino acids. The CDR3 loop is CASGLGWPYEQYF. The CDR3 nucleotides read TGTGCTAGTGGTTTGGGTTGGCCCTACGAGCAGTACTTC.

CDR3 DNA sequence: TGTGCCAGCAGCTTAGGCCCTCAGACTAGCGGGATGAGCCCAGATACGCAGTATTTT. Its translation: CASSLGPQTSGMSPDTQYF. The chain combines TRBV7-8 with TRBJ2-3, with 11 bases lining up with TRBD2. CDR3 length equals 19 residues. V shed 1 base, J shed 4 bases, and the junction held 13 bases outside the gene matches. Germline CDR1 is SGHVS and CDR2 is FQNEAQ.

This chain uses TRBV29-1 with TRBJ2-7; TRBD2 matches 10 bases. The CDR3 sequence is 13 residues long. Germline loops: CDR1 SQVTM, CDR2 ANQGSEA. J gave up 1 base and V 7 bases, and 4 bases lay outside the gene matches. The CDR3 here is CSAVAGGSYEQYF. DNA for the CDR3: TGCAGCGCCGTAGCGGGAGGATCCTACGAGCAGTACTTC.

This rearrangement joins TRBV4-1 to TRBJ2-4; maybe TRBD1 (6 bases). The CDR3 runs to 14 residues. Trimming left V 2 bases short and J 5 bases short, with 10 bases between. Germline CDR1 is MGHRA and CDR2 is YSYEKL. For the CDR3, the DNA is TGCGCCAGCAGCCAACAGGGGTTCCAAAACATTCAGTACTTC. This gives the protein CASSQQGFQNIQYF.

This chain uses TRBV6-5 with TRBJ2-1, with TRBD1 identical over 7 bases. V lost 4 bases, J lost 10 bases, and 4 bases stayed unmatched. Germline V gene sequence: CDR1 MNHEY, CDR2 SVGAGI. There are 12 residues in the CDR3. The CDR3 sequence is CASSSDRDEQFF. The CDR3 coding sequence is TGTGCCAGCAGTTCAGACAGGGACGAGCAGTTCTTC.

The chain combines TRBV6-6 with TRBJ2-6; no clear D. CDR1 is MNHNY and CDR2 is SVGAGI in the germline V gene (reference sequence). This CDR3 has 15 residues. Deletions cut 5 bases from V and 1 base from J, with 9 bases between. This CDR3 reads CASSPLGSGANVLTF. The DNA for the CDR3 is TGTGCCAGCAGTCCCCTCGGGTCTGGGGCCAACGTCCTGACTTTC.

The chain recombines TRBV5-8 with TRBJ2-5, with 9 positions matching TRBD1. The CDR3 loop spans 13 amino acids. Germline V gene lookup returns CDR1 SGHTS and CDR2 YDEGEE. V was pared by 3 bases and J by 5 bases, with 2 bases of the junction left unmatched. The CDR3 nucleotides read TGTGCCAGCAGCTATGGACAGGGGGAGACCCAGTACTTC. It translates to CASSYGQGETQYF.

The CDR3 DNA sequence: TGTGCCAGCAGCCCGAGAGGCGCCAATGAGCAGTTCTTC. It codes for CASSPRGANEQFF. The rearrangement uses TRBV9 and TRBJ2-1; D is unresolved. V was shortened by 4 bases and J by 6 bases, with 11 bases between the two germline ends. Germline CDR1 reads SGDLS; CDR2 reads YYNGEE. This CDR3 is 13 amino acids long. Full variable domain (rest looked up from reference TRBV9 and TRBJ2-1): DSGVTQTPKHLITATGQRVTLRCSPRSGDLSVYWYQQSLDQGLQFLIQYYNGEERAKGNILERFSAQQFPDLHSELNLSSLELGDSALYFCASSPRGANEQFFGPGTRLTVL.

This chain connects TRBV6-5 to TRBJ2-3; perhaps TRBD1 as D (6 bases). This CDR3 comprises 13 residues. Trimming shortened V by 0 bases and J by 6 bases, and 7 bases separated the two germline ends. The germline gives CDR1 MNHEY, CDR2 SVGAGI. CDR3 amino acids: CASSYSRGDTQYF. CDR3 nucleotides: TGTGCCAGCAGTTACTCGAGGGGGGATACGCAGTATTTT.

V gene TRBV6-1 combines with J gene TRBJ1-1; maybe TRBD1 (5 bases). This CDR3 is 13 amino acids long. Trimming removed 6 bases from V and 12 bases from J, with 20 bases in between. Germline V gene lookup returns CDR1 MNHNS and CDR2 SASEGT. In DNA form, the CDR3 reads TGTGCCAGCAGCGCCGGGACTGCCTCCAATCCTTTCTTT. This codes for CASSAGTASNPFF.

This chain joins TRBV4-1 and TRBJ1-6; weak D call: TRBD1 (6 bases). Per the germline V gene, CDR1 is MGHRA and CDR2 is YSYEKL. V lost 0 bases, J lost 4 bases, and 10 bases lay in between. This CDR3 region has 16 residues. CDR3: CASSQEIGQYNSPLHF. The CDR3 region has the DNA TGCGCCAGCAGCCAAGAAATCGGACAGTATAATTCACCCCTCCACTTT.

This chain uses TRBV7-3 with TRBJ2-3; 7 bases line up with TRBD1. CDR1 is SGHTA and CDR2 is FQGTGA in the germline V gene. CDR3 size: 15 residues. The J segment lost 0 bases and the V segment lost 5 bases, leaving 5 bases of the junction unmatched. The CDR3, as DNA: TGTGCCAGCAGCGAGACAGGGATAAGCACAGATACGCAGTATTTT. Its protein is CASSETGISTDTQYF.

The genes are TRBV29-1 and TRBJ2-5; possible D gene TRBD2, 6 bases. V was trimmed by 7 bases and J by 2 bases, leaving 11 bases between them. Germline V gives CDR1 SQVTM, CDR2 ANQGSEA. The CDR3 totals 12 residues. The CDR3: CSARDLQETQYF. The DNA of the CDR3 is TGCAGCGCCCGGGACTTACAAGAGACCCAGTACTTC. Filled out from reference TRBV29-1 and TRBJ2-5, the complete variable domain reads SAVISQKPSRDICQRGTSLTIQCQVDSQVTMMFWYRQQPGQSLTLIATANQGSEATYESGFVIDKFPISRPNLTFSTLTVSNMSPEDSSIYLCSARDLQETQYFGPGTRLLVL.

The J gene is TRBJ2-2, the V gene TRBV6-6; D is unclear. This CDR3 has 12 amino acids. V lost 7 bases, J lost 4 bases, and 7 bases lay in between. Per the germline V gene, CDR1 is MNHNY and CDR2 is SVGAGI (reference sequence). CDR3 sequence (DNA): TGTGCCAGCACTCTTATCACCGGGGAGCTGTTTTTT. The encoded protein is CASTLITGELFF.

The rearrangement uses TRBV11-3 and TRBJ2-7, with 8 bases lining up with TRBD2. J lost 3 bases, V lost 1 base, and 2 bases had no gene match. Germline assignment: CDR1 SGHNT and CDR2 YENEEA. The CDR3 loop spans 14 amino acids. CDR3 bases: TGTGCCAGCAGCTTAGCTACTAGCGGCTACGAGCAGTACTTC. It specifies CASSLATSGYEQYF.

The rearrangement uses TRBV2 and TRBJ2-7; a possible D gene is TRBD2 (5 bases). CDR3 length equals 14 residues. From germline, CDR1 is SNHLY and CDR2 FYNNEI. Trimming removed 1 base from V and 5 bases from J, with 12 bases in between. The CDR3, as DNA: TGTGCCAGCAGTGAAGAGAGGGATTCGAACGAGCAGTACTTC. Translating gives CASSEERDSNEQYF.

This clone appeared once. The chain employs TRBV5-4 and TRBJ2-3, with D tentatively TRBD1 (6 bases). Germline-derived CDR1 and CDR2 are SGHNT and YYREEE (reference sequence). With 3 bases removed from V and 8 bases from J, the gap between germline ends came to 16 bases. There are 14 residues in the CDR3. The DNA for the CDR3 is TGTGCCAGCAGCTCTGGGGGCAGGGGTACTACGCAGTATTTT. Its protein product is CASSSGGRGTTQYF.

The rearrangement uses TRBV10-3 and TRBJ1-2, with 7 nucleotides matching TRBD1. J lost 0 bases, V lost 10 bases, and 11 bases had no gene match. There are 15 residues in the CDR3. CDR1 is ENHRY, CDR2 SYGVKD, per germline. As DNA, the CDR3 is TGTGCCACCGAAACCGGGACAGCCGCTAACTATGGCTACACCTTC. Its protein product is CATETGTAANYGYTF.

As concerns this clone: The same CDR3 also results from other DNA sequences found in this sample. The chain recombines TRBV5-1 with TRBJ2-3; 8 bases agree with TRBD1. The V gene end was trimmed by 0 bases and the J gene end by 3 bases; junction bases not matched to a gene: 3. The germline CDR1 and CDR2 sequences are SGHRS and YFSETQ. This CDR3 region has 15 residues. The CDR3 nucleotides read TGCGCCAGCAGCTTGGGTCAGGGGGCTACAGATACGCAGTATTTT. It specifies CASSLGQGATDTQYF.

The chain uses TRBV28 and TRBJ2-5; 9 bases are shared with TRBD2. Trimming at V came to 5 bases and at J to 4 bases, leaving 8 bases not matched to a gene. The CDR3 is made up of 15 amino acids. From germline, CDR1 is MDHEN and CDR2 SYDVKM. CDR3 loop: CASSRRLAVLETQYF. CDR3 sequence (DNA): TGTGCCAGCAGTCGGCGACTAGCGGTCCTAGAGACCCAGTACTTC.

V is TRBV5-1 and J is TRBJ2-1; 7 bases line up with TRBD2. The CDR3 loop spans 13 amino acids. The J segment lost 10 bases and the V segment lost 0 bases, leaving 4 bases of the junction unmatched. CDR1 and CDR2 (germline): SGHRS, YFSETQ. The CDR3 loop is CASSLGSGAEQFF. CDR3 sequence (DNA): TGCGCCAGCAGCTTGGGAAGCGGGGCCGAGCAGTTCTTC. The full variable domain, with the rest looked up from reference TRBV5-1 and TRBJ2-1, is KAGVTQTPRYLIKTRGQQVTLSCSPISGHRSVSWYQQTPGQGLQFLFEYFSETQRNKGNFPGRFSGRQFSNSRSEMNVSTLELGDSALYLCASSLGSGAEQFFGPGTRLTVL.

DNA of the CDR3: TGTGCCTCCCCCCCGGGGAGGCTTACTGAAGCTTTCTTT. Protein: CASPPGRLTEAFF. The chain combines TRBV2 with TRBJ1-1; D gene unclear. V was cut by 11 bases and J by 5 bases, with 18 bases left in between. Germline values: CDR1 SNHLY, CDR2 FYNNEI. The CDR3 runs to 13 residues. The whole variable domain, filled in from reference TRBV2 and TRBJ1-1, reads EPEVTQTPSHQVTQMGQEVILRCVPISNHLYFYWYRQILGQKVEFLVSFYNNEISEKSEIFDDQFSVERPDGSNFTLKIRSTKLEDSAMYFCASPPGRLTEAFFGQGTRLTVV.

The J gene is TRBJ2-1, the V gene TRBV11-3; unclear D gene. The CDR3 is 13 amino acids. The germline V and J ends were trimmed by 6 bases and 1 base, with 7 bases remaining between them. Germline V lookup: CDR1 SGHNT, CDR2 YENEEA. CDR3 loop: CASSGRSYNEQFF. CDR3 in DNA: TGTGCCAGCAGTGGGCGTTCCTACAATGAGCAGTTCTTC.

The V and J genes are TRBV19 and TRBJ2-1; perhaps TRBD1 as D (5 bases). Trimming pared 6 bases from V and 6 bases from J, leaving 15 bases between. This CDR3 region has 14 residues. Germline V gene lookup returns CDR1 LNHDA and CDR2 SQIVND (reference sequence). The CDR3 DNA is TGTGCCAGTAGGCATAGGGGCGTCTCCAATGAGCAGTTCTTC. Amino acids: CASRHRGVSNEQFF. Looking up the rest from reference TRBV19 and TRBJ2-1 gives the full variable domain: DGGITQSPKYLFRKEGQNVTLSCEQNLNHDAMYWYRQDPGQGLRLIYYSQIVNDFQKGDIAEGYSVSREKKESFPLTVTSAQKNPTAFYLCASRHRGVSNEQFFGPGTRLTVL.

The chain has TRBV4-1 and TRBJ1-5, with D perhaps TRBD1 (5 bases). CDR3 length equals 16 residues. The germline gives CDR1 MGHRA, CDR2 YSYEKL. V was pared by 2 bases and J by 0 bases, with 11 bases between. The CDR3: CASSQPTENSNQPQHF. DNA of the CDR3: TGCGCCAGCAGCCAACCGACAGAAAATAGCAATCAGCCCCAGCATTTT.

The chain joins TRBV5-1 to TRBJ1-2; 9 bases line up with TRBD1. Losses at the gene ends were 2 bases for V and 6 bases for J; bases not matched to a gene: 2. The germline V gene encodes CDR1 SGHRS and CDR2 YFSETQ. There are 13 residues in the CDR3. CDR3 loop: CASSFGTGNGYTF. DNA of the CDR3: TGCGCCAGCAGCTTCGGGACAGGGAATGGCTACACCTTC.